The clone carrying this T cell receptor (beta chain) came up once. The method was immunoSEQ multiplex PCR; TCRdb's version includes in-frame clones alone and lacks a portion of them. The table shows some 210,000 clones, with under 95% occurring only once. The junction had 12 bases not matched to a gene; V was cut back by 6 bases and J by 6 bases. CDR1 MNHNY and CDR2 SVGAGI come from the germline V gene (reference sequence). The CDR3 spans 16 residues. The data originate from a study of blood T cell repertoires in COVID-19. The sequence came from a man aged 25 to 40 with acute or convalescent COVID-19. V usage is TRBV6-6 and J usage is TRBJ2-7; 12 nucleotides line up with TRBD2. Sequences were obtained from peripheral blood. The CDR3 DNA is TGTGCCAGCAGCCGACTAGCGGGGGATCTTCGGGGCGAGCAGTACTTC. Translating gives CASSRLAGDLRGEQYF.